This is a list of T cell receptor beta chains from one sample in a study of T cell changes during pregnancy in multiple sclerosis. Measured with immunoSEQ multiplex PCR; TCRdb has only the in-frame clones, and not every one. The profile shows about 34,000 clones, about 90% of them singletons. Source: CD8+ T cells from peripheral blood mononuclear cells, taken in the third trimester of pregnancy. The receptors stem from a female donor with multiple sclerosis, enrolled in a pregnancy study. Both conserved end residues are part of each CDR3. Fields, in order: J gene, clone size, D gene, CDR3 length, V gene, CDR3 protein, CDR3 DNA. A D gene is named only where the DNA matches it firmly. Clone size is shown for a subset of rows, as once, few, many or a class of expanded clone.

TRBJ2-4 NA NA 13 TRBV4-3 CASSQDLKNIQYF TGCGCCAGCAGCCAAGACCTAAAAAACATTCAGTACTTC
TRBJ2-2 NA TRBD2 17 TRBV5-1 CASSLGPGLAGSGELFF TGCGCCAGCAGCTTGGGGCCGGGACTAGCGGGGTCCGGGGAGCTGTTTTTT
TRBJ1-3 few NA 15 TRBV19 CATKVQAYSGNTIYF TGTGCCACCAAGGTACAGGCCTACTCTGGAAACACCATATATTTT
TRBJ2-7 NA TRBD2 13 TRBV19 CASNSGGSNEQYF TGTGCCAGTAACAGCGGGGGGTCTAACGAGCAGTACTTC
TRBJ2-7 once NA 16 TRBV4-3 CASSQEVMGGNYEQYF TGCGCCAGCAGCCAAGAAGTTATGGGGGGAAACTACGAGCAGTACTTC
TRBJ2-3 NA NA 17 TRBV10-3 CAISTDATGTGMDTQYF TGTGCCATCAGTACCGACGCGACAGGTACGGGGATGGATACGCAGTATTTT
TRBJ1-2 NA NA 16 TRBV5-4 CASSFEDSFFNYGYTF TGTGCCAGCAGCTTTGAGGACAGTTTTTTTAACTATGGCTACACCTTC
TRBJ1-5 NA NA 14 TRBV19 CASRRADSNQPQHF TGTGCCAGTAGGAGAGCCGATAGCAATCAGCCCCAGCATTTT
TRBJ2-7 NA NA 13 TRBV7-2 CASSFGGTYEQYF TGTGCCAGCAGCTTCGGGGGTACCTACGAGCAGTACTTC
TRBJ1-2 NA NA 13 TRBV7-6 CASSSSGFYGYTF TGTGCCAGCAGCTCATCCGGGTTTTATGGCTACACCTTC
TRBJ2-3 once NA 14 TRBV6-1 CASSPGLATDTQYF TGTGCCAGCAGTCCGGGACTCGCAACAGATACGCAGTATTTT
TRBJ1-4 NA NA 14 TRBV6-6 CASSPTSWREKLFF TGTGCCAGCAGTCCGACTTCCTGGAGGGAAAAACTGTTTTTT
TRBJ1-1 NA NA 15 TRBV4-1 CASSQGRFFNTEAFF TGCGCCAGCAGCCAAGGCAGATTTTTCAACACTGAAGCTTTCTTT
TRBJ1-3 NA NA 17 TRBV15 CATSSPDSRVSGNTIYF TGTGCCACCAGCAGCCCGGACAGTCGAGTCTCTGGAAACACCATATATTTT
TRBJ2-3 NA TRBD2 16 TRBV6-6 CASSYSLAASTDTQYF TGTGCCAGCAGTTACTCTCTAGCGGCGAGCACAGATACGCAGTATTTT
TRBJ2-3 NA TRBD2 15 TRBV6-4 CASSDSVAGQDTQYF TGTGCCAGCAGTGACTCGGTAGCGGGGCAGGATACGCAGTATTTT
TRBJ1-2 NA TRBD1 14 TRBV27 CASSSGTGYYGYTF TGTGCCAGCAGTTCCGGGACAGGCTACTATGGCTACACCTTC
TRBJ1-1 few TRBD1 14 TRBV9 CASSGTGMNTEAFF TGTGCCAGCAGCGGGACAGGGATGAACACTGAAGCTTTCTTT
TRBJ2-7 NA NA 14 TRBV14 CASSQIAGPGEQYF TGTGCCAGCAGCCAAATAGCAGGGCCAGGCGAGCAGTACTTC
TRBJ1-5 NA NA 14 TRBV11-2 CASSLSGYNQPQHF TGTGCCAGCAGCTTATCAGGGTACAATCAGCCCCAGCATTTT
TRBJ1-2 NA NA 14 TRBV27 CASSFGPSNYGYTF TGTGCCAGCAGTTTTGGCCCTTCTAACTATGGCTACACCTTC
TRBJ1-5 NA NA 14 TRBV9 CASSPLVGGQPQHF TGTGCCAGCAGCCCTCTGGTGGGAGGACAGCCCCAGCATTTT
TRBJ1-1 NA NA 13 TRBV2 CASSAGLNTEAFF TGTGCCAGCAGTGCAGGATTGAACACTGAAGCTTTCTTT
TRBJ1-1 few TRBD1 15 TRBV9 CASSSRGTGDTEAFF TGTGCCAGCAGCTCTAGGGGGACAGGGGACACTGAAGCTTTCTTT
TRBJ2-5 NA NA 14 TRBV7-2 CASSSMPGSGTQYF TGTGCCAGCAGCTCGATGCCGGGGTCGGGGACCCAGTACTTC
TRBJ2-4 NA NA 14 TRBV7-6 CASSLGGVGNIQYF TGTGCCAGCAGCTTAGGGGGGGTCGGAAACATTCAGTACTTC
TRBJ2-7 NA TRBD1 14 TRBV27 CTSSPGTGVYEQYF TGTACCAGCAGCCCCGGGACAGGGGTCTACGAGCAGTACTTC
TRBJ1-2 few TRBD1 15 TRBV6-4 CASSPTGESNYGYTF TGTGCCAGCAGTCCGACAGGGGAAAGTAACTATGGCTACACCTTC
TRBJ1-1 NA TRBD1 13 TRBV19 CASSINRGTEAFF TGTGCCAGTAGTATTAACAGGGGGACTGAAGCTTTCTTT
TRBJ2-4 once NA 14 TRBV10-3 CAISESGGGNIQYF TGTGCCATCAGTGAGTCCGGGGGAGGAAACATTCAGTACTTC
TRBJ1-1 NA TRBD1 14 TRBV27 CASSWGQTHTEAFF TGTGCCAGCAGTTGGGGACAGACCCACACTGAAGCTTTCTTT
TRBJ1-3 NA NA 13 TRBV4-1 CASSLGDGNTIYF TGCGCCAGCAGCTTGGGAGATGGAAACACCATATATTTT
TRBJ1-1 NA TRBD1 16 TRBV6-5 CASSSRTGKGNTEAFF TGTGCCAGCAGTTCCCGGACAGGGAAAGGGAACACTGAAGCTTTCTTT
TRBJ2-2 NA TRBD1 16 TRBV9 CASSPSGQDNTGELFF TGTGCCAGCAGCCCTTCGGGACAGGACAACACCGGGGAGCTGTTTTTT
TRBJ2-7 NA NA 14 TRBV5-1 CASSFRDKGYEQYF TGCGCCAGCAGCTTCCGGGACAAGGGCTACGAGCAGTACTTC
TRBJ1-6 NA NA 17 TRBV27 CASSTLPPGLLNSPLHF TGTGCCAGCAGTACCCTCCCCCCGGGACTACTAAATTCACCCCTCCACTTT
TRBJ2-7 NA NA 13 TRBV11-2 CASSLGRYYEQYF TGTGCCAGCAGCTTAGGCAGGTACTACGAGCAGTACTTC
TRBJ2-1 NA TRBD2 16 TRBV6-4 CASSDSEAGGYNEQFF TGTGCCAGCAGTGACTCAGAAGCGGGGGGATACAATGAGCAGTTCTTC
TRBJ1-1 NA TRBD1 15 TRBV10-3 CAIKITGDLNTEAFF TGTGCCATCAAGATTACAGGGGACCTGAACACTGAAGCTTTCTTT